This T cell receptor beta chain was identified in a study of T cell repertoires in cytomegalovirus infection. As regards this clonotype: Its antigen is not identified.

In TCRdb, the reads were re-called with MiXCR into one record per CDR3 protein. The data show some 800,000 distinct CDR3 sequences, with approximately 32% seen just once and approximately 13% held by the top ten. Trimming pared 1 base from V and 2 bases from J, leaving 12 bases between. Germline lookup yields CDR1 SEHNR and CDR2 FQNEAQ (reference sequence). This CDR3 has 15 amino acids. The sequences come from cultured CD8+ T cells from PBMCs, collected from culture after CMV antigen stimulation. The chain links TRBV7-9 to TRBJ2-7, with unresolved D. This TCR derives from a human donor in good health (CMV status not recorded). Some clones in this sample may be carry-over from other donors' samples. The CDR3 sequence is CASSLEAAEAYEQYF. The DNA of the CDR3 is TGTGCCAGCAGCTTAGAGGCAGCCGAAGCCTACGAGCAGTACTTC.